This T cell receptor (beta chain) emerged from a study of post-analysis software for immune sequencing data. Whole-study findings and limits: There were five TRBV segments more frequent in patients than controls, and TRBV5-6, TRBV5-1 and TRBV20-1 were among them.

Note on this clonotype: The antigen remains unidentified.

Germline V CDR1 and CDR2: LNHNV, YYDKDF (reference sequence). There are 18 residues in the CDR3. Trimming took off 2 bases at V and 0 bases at J, with 17 bases between the two ends. Researchers reported that TCR beta cDNA libraries carried unique molecular identifiers. MiXCR, run by TCRdb on the PCR reads, gives a single entry per CDR3 protein. In the table there are roughly 400,000 distinct CDR3 sequences, about 39% of which are singletons. This rearrangement joins TRBV15 to TRBJ2-4; D may correspond to TRBD1 or TRBD2 (5 bases each). Sequencing was carried out using blood. The TCR originated in a girl aged 2-10 years with multiple sclerosis. CDR3 bases: TGTGCCACCAGCAGAACCTACCCTGGGGGTCTAGCCAAAAACATTCAGTACTTC. Its protein product is CATSRTYPGGLAKNIQYF.